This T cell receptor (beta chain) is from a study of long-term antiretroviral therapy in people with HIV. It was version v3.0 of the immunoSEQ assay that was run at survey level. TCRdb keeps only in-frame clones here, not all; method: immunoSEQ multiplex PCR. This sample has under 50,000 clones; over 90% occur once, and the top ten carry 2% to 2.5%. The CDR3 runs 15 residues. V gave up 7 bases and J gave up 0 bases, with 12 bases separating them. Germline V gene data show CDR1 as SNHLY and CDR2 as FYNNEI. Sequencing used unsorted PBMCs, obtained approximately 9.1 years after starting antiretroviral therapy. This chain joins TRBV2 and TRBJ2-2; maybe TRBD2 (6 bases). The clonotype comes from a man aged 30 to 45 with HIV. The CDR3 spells CASNTGVANTGELFF. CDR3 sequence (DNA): TGTGCCAGCAATACGGGGGTAGCGAACACCGGGGAGCTGTTTTTT.